This note documents a single TCR beta chain sequence. V was clipped by 4 bases and J by 4 bases, with 17 bases between them. Germline V gene lookup returns CDR1 MGHDK and CDR2 SYGVNS. There are 15 residues in the CDR3. A second roughly 6 to 11 cycle PCR used barcoded and J-beta primers. In TCRdb, the 5' RACE reads were re-called with MiXCR into one record per CDR3 protein. The sample includes over 950,000 distinct CDR3 sequences, about 53% seen only once; the top ten take 20% to 25%. This entry is derived from a study of blood T cells in healthy people across ages. The receptor was derived from a woman in her fifties or sixties in good health. This chain joins TRBV25-1 and TRBJ2-7; possible D gene TRBD2, 6 bases. Sequences were obtained from blood. The CDR3 coding sequence is TGTGCCAGCAGTGGGGCCGGGACTGGATTTTACGAGCAGTACTTC. Its translation is CASSGAGTGFYEQYF.